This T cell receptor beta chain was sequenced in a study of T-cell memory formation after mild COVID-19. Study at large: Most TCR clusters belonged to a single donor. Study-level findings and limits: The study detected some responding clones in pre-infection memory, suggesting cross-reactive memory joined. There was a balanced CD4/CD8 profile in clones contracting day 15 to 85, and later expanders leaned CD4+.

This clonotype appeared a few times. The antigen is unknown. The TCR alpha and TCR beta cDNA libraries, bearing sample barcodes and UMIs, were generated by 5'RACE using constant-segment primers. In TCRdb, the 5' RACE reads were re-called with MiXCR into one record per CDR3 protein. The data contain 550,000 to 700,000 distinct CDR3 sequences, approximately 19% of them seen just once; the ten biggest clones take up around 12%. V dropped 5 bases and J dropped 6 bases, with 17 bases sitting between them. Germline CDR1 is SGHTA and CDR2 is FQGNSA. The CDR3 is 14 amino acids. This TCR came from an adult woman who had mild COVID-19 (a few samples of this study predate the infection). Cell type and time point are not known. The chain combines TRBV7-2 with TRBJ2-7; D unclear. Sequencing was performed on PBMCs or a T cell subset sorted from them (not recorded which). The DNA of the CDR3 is TGTGCCAGCAGCCTCCAGGCTCTGTCTAGCGAGCAGTACTTC. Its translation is CASSLQALSSEQYF.